Below, 29 T cell receptor beta chains from the same sample are listed, as sequenced in a study of T-cell reconstitution after alpha-beta-depleted transplantation in children. As it was prepared, the TCRbeta library received unique molecular identifiers. TCRdb analysed the PCR reads with MiXCR anew, one entry per CDR3 protein. The sample consists of a few hundred thousand distinct CDR3 sequences, under 15% of them appearing once. Sequencing used PBMCs, mostly from graft donor cells, obtained 360 days after TCRalphabeta/CD19-depleted stem cell transplant. These receptor sequences come from a male patient between 5 and 17 years old who had a stem cell transplant for acute myeloid leukemia, so the T cells may come from the graft donor.

Turning to this clonotype: An end of the junction does not agree with germline; a read error may underlie this. The chain couples TRBV20-1 to TRBJ2-1, with 8 bases that match TRBD2. The CDR3 sequence is 17 residues long. In germline, CDR1 is DFQATT, CDR2 SNEGSKA (reference sequence). CDR3 bases: TGCTGTGCTAGAGGGGGTGAACTAGCGGCCAACTACAATGAGCAGTTCTTC. Protein product: CCARGGELAANYNEQFF.

The chain employs TRBV29-1 and TRBJ2-7, with D hard to call. The CDR3 loop spans 13 amino acids. V shed 4 bases and J shed 0 bases, with 10 bases lying between them. The germline CDR1 and CDR2 sequences are SQVTM and ANQGSEA. This CDR3 is CSVVAVGSYEQYF. Written as DNA, the CDR3 is TGCAGCGTTGTAGCCGTGGGCTCCTACGAGCAGTACTTC.

This clonotype has at least ten counts. The chain links TRBV3-1 to TRBJ2-3; either TRBD1 or TRBD2 may supply D (5 bases each). The CDR3 runs to 14 residues. The germline CDR1 and CDR2 sequences are LGHDT and YNNKEL (reference sequence). Trimming removed 6 bases from V and 7 bases from J, with 17 bases in between. The DNA of the CDR3 is TGTGCCAGCAGTAACACCCGGGACGTCAATACGCAGTATTTT. Translation gives CASSNTRDVNTQYF.

This CDR3 reads CASSSDYYNEQFF. CDR3 nucleotide sequence: TGTGCCAGCAGCTCGGACTACTACAATGAGCAGTTCTTC. The chain employs TRBV7-9 and TRBJ2-1; D possibly corresponds to TRBD2 (6 bases). Trimming removed 4 bases from V and 3 bases from J, with 7 bases in between. This CDR3 contains 13 residues. Germline loops: CDR1 SEHNR, CDR2 FQNEAQ (reference sequence).

This clonotype has ten or more counts. This sequence joins TRBV28 and TRBJ2-6; 11 nucleotides match TRBD1. The germline CDR1 and CDR2 sequences are MDHEN and SYDVKM. CDR3 length equals 18 residues. V was pared by 6 bases and J by 0 bases, with 7 bases of the junction left unmatched. The CDR3 sequence is CASSSWDRGSSGANVLTF. The CDR3 bases are TGTGCCAGCAGCTCCTGGGACAGGGGGTCCTCTGGGGCCAACGTCCTGACTTTC.

J is TRBJ2-7 and V is TRBV6-2 or TRBV6-3; D might be TRBD2 (6 bases). Looked up from germline, CDR1 is MNHEY and CDR2 is SVGEGT. Trimming removed 3 bases at V and 4 bases at J, with 22 bases between. CDR3 length: 17 amino acids. CDR3 DNA: TGTGCCAGCAGTTATAATGTGCGGCGGGTAGGAGGGTACGAGCAGTACTTC. As protein: CASSYNVRRVGGYEQYF.

The genes are TRBV7-6 and TRBJ2-7, with TRBD1 matching 8 bases. J gave up 2 bases and V 1 base, and 10 bases lay outside the gene matches. The CDR3 extends over 17 amino acids. Germline CDR1 reads SGHVS; CDR2 reads FNYEAQ. CDR3 DNA sequence: TGTGCCAGCAGCTTAGGCCGGCCGAGGACAGGGCCCTACGAGCAGTACTTC. It translates to CASSLGRPRTGPYEQYF.

This clonotype was seen a handful of times. The chain has TRBV9 and TRBJ2-1; the D is unclear. The CDR3 sequence is 15 residues long. The V end lost 0 bases, the J end lost 8 bases, and 15 bases lay between the germline ends. Germline V gene data show CDR1 as SGDLS and CDR2 as YYNGEE. The CDR3 DNA reads as TGTGCCAGCAGCGTAGTGGGCGGAGCCCCCCATGAGCAGTTCTTC. Protein product: CASSVVGGAPHEQFF.

This chain joins TRBV12-3 or TRBV12-4 and TRBJ1-1, with D uncertain. CDR3 length equals 14 residues. Trimming took off 0 bases at V and 8 bases at J, with 13 bases between the two ends. CDR3 in DNA: TGTGCCAGCAGTTTAGCGCGTGGAGGGCCCGAAGCTTTCTTT. Protein sequence: CASSLARGGPEAFF.

This clonotype occurred a few times. The gene calls are TRBV6-1 and TRBJ2-7, with a possible D match to TRBD1 (6 bases). V lost 4 bases and J lost 9, with 10 bases in between. CDR1 and CDR2 from the germline V gene are MNHNS and SASEGT. The CDR3 has 11 amino acids. The CDR3 DNA is TGTGCCAGCAGTGCCAGGGGACCGCAGTACTTC. This translates into CASSARGPQYF.

Ten or more counts support this clonotype. J is TRBJ2-1 and V is TRBV6-2 or TRBV6-3; TRBD2 matches 16 bases. CDR3 size: 19 residues. Germline CDR1 reads MNHEY; CDR2 reads SVGEGT. After removal of 2 bases from V and 3 bases from J, the junction contained 7 bases not matched to a gene. As DNA, the CDR3 is TGTGCCAGCAGTTACCCGGGACTAGCGGGAGGGCCGTTCTACAATGAGCAGTTCTTC. It specifies CASSYPGLAGGPFYNEQFF.

This clonotype was observed a handful of times. This chain joins TRBV20-1 and TRBJ2-1; D gene uncertain. The CDR3 extends over 15 amino acids. V lost 0 bases and J lost 2, with 11 bases in between. The germline V gene has CDR1 DFQATT and CDR2 SNEGSKA (reference sequence). The CDR3 here is CSARDRQTTYNEQFF. CDR3 DNA: TGCAGTGCTAGAGATCGTCAGACCACCTACAATGAGCAGTTCTTC.

The V and J genes are TRBV5-1 and TRBJ2-6; D gene unclear. CDR3 size: 14 residues. The V gene lost 7 bases and the J gene lost 4 bases, with 12 bases spanning the gap. CDR1 and CDR2 (germline): SGHRS, YFSETQ. The CDR3 here is CASRGMEGANVLTF. The CDR3 nucleotides read TGCGCCAGCCGTGGGATGGAAGGGGCCAACGTCCTGACTTTC.

This clonotype appeared many times. The chain carries TRBV12-3 or TRBV12-4 and TRBJ2-6; D tentatively reads TRBD1 or TRBD2 (5 bases each). With 5 bases removed from V and 2 bases from J, the gap between germline ends came to 10 bases. CDR3 length: 15 amino acids. The CDR3 DNA sequence: TGTGCCAGCAGTATGAGGGGAACTGGGGCCAACGTCCTGACTTTC. Protein sequence: CASSMRGTGANVLTF.

The chain uses TRBV5-1 and TRBJ2-4, with D tentatively TRBD1 (6 bases). The CDR3 extends over 16 amino acids. CDR1 and CDR2 (germline): SGHRS, YFSETQ. The ends were cut back, 4 bases at V and 5 bases at J, with 19 bases in the middle. In DNA form, the CDR3 reads TGCGCCAGCAGCAGCATGCCGGGACACGGACAAAACATTCAGTACTTC. This gives the protein CASSSMPGHGQNIQYF.

The chain recombines TRBV27 with TRBJ2-7; TRBD2 agrees at 13 bases. V was clipped by 3 bases and J by 7 bases; unmatched bases: 3. The CDR3 is 14 amino acids. Looked up from germline, CDR1 is MNHEY and CDR2 is SMNVEV (reference sequence). The CDR3 coding sequence is TGTGCCAGCAGTTTTACGACTAGCGGGAGGGAGCAGTACTTC. Translated: CASSFTTSGREQYF.

This clonotype was seen ten or more times. The chain combines TRBV29-1 with TRBJ2-3; no definite D call. The CDR3 is 12 amino acids. The germline gives CDR1 SQVTM, CDR2 ANQGSEA. V was clipped by 4 bases and J by 13 bases, with 18 bases between them. As DNA, the CDR3 is TGCAGCGTTGGCCCTCTCCCATACCGGGAGTATTTT. As protein: CSVGPLPYREYF.

This clonotype has only a few counts. The J gene is TRBJ2-6, the V gene TRBV9; D call uncertain. Germline assignment: CDR1 SGDLS and CDR2 YYNGEE. Trimming took 2 bases from V and 1 from J, leaving 13 bases between them. This CDR3 is built from 17 residues. In nucleotides, the CDR3 is TGTGCCAGCAGCGTCCACTCTGTCGGGTCTGGGGCCAACGTCCTGACTTTC. As protein: CASSVHSVGSGANVLTF.

This clonotype was observed a few times. This chain links TRBV20-1 with TRBJ2-7; the match to TRBD2 covers 12 bases. The germline gives CDR1 DFQATT, CDR2 SNEGSKA (reference sequence). Unmatched junction bases numbered 16, after V lost 0 bases and J lost 7 bases. The CDR3 contains 18 residues. The CDR3 sequence: CSARDPHGVPSGRDEQYF. The CDR3 coding sequence is TGCAGTGCTAGAGATCCCCACGGGGTGCCTAGCGGGAGGGATGAGCAGTACTTC.

This clonotype was counted only a few times. At one boundary the junction diverges from the germline segment, which might be a read error. The rearrangement joins TRBV20-1 to TRBJ2-1; no clear D. The CDR3 is 12 residues long. Germline CDR1 is DFQATT and CDR2 is SNEGSKA (reference sequence). CDR3 in amino acids: CSAGEFQFQFIF. The CDR3 nucleotides are TGCAGTGCCGGCGAGTTCCAATTCCAATTTATCTTC.

The chain couples TRBV29-1 to TRBJ2-1; D not certain. CDR1 SQVTM and CDR2 ANQGSEA come from the germline V gene. With 4 bases removed from V and 9 bases from J, the gap between germline ends came to 19 bases. There are 14 residues in the CDR3. The CDR3 protein is CSVVLLLVSSEQFF. In DNA, the CDR3 is TGCAGCGTTGTACTCCTTCTGGTCTCGAGTGAGCAGTTCTTC.

J is TRBJ1-2 and V is TRBV28; D not certain. Trimming shortened V by 3 bases and J by 2 bases, and 13 bases separated the two germline ends. This CDR3 spans 15 amino acids. Germline CDR1 and CDR2: MDHEN and SYDVKM. The CDR3 region has the DNA TGTGCCAGCAGTTTGGTCGGCTCGGGCAACTATGGCTACACCTTC. As protein: CASSLVGSGNYGYTF.

This clonotype has a count of ten or more. The chain links TRBV20-1 to TRBJ2-7; possibly TRBD2 for D (6 bases). The CDR3 totals 14 residues. The ends were cut back, 6 bases at V and 3 bases at J, with 18 bases in the middle. CDR1 DFQATT and CDR2 SNEGSKA come from the germline V gene (reference sequence). The CDR3 reads CSAEARGLFYEQYF. The CDR3 coding sequence is TGCAGTGCCGAGGCAAGGGGACTTTTCTACGAGCAGTACTTC.

The gene calls are TRBV4-3 and TRBJ1-2; the match to TRBD1 covers 7 bases. The CDR3 contains 19 residues. Germline V gene data show CDR1 as LGHNA and CDR2 as YSLEER. Trimming took 3 bases from V and 7 from J; bases not matched to a gene: 23. The CDR3 DNA follows: TGCGCCAGCAGCCACCCAACCAGGCTTGACAGGGATAATGGGCTTGGCTACACCTTC. It encodes CASSHPTRLDRDNGLGYTF.

In this sample, this clonotype turned up a few times. The V call is TRBV20-1, the J call TRBJ2-7, with a weak D call TRBD2 (6 bases). V was clipped by 3 bases and J by 3 bases, with 21 bases between them. The germline CDR1 and CDR2 sequences are DFQATT and SNEGSKA (reference sequence). This CDR3 has 16 residues. The CDR3 region is CSARGLDRDLLYEQYF. DNA for the CDR3: TGCAGTGCTAGGGGATTAGACCGGGACTTACTCTACGAGCAGTACTTC.

This clonotype turned up a few times. The gene calls are TRBV6-5 and TRBJ2-7; D might be TRBD1 or TRBD2, each matching 5 bases. V was pared by 6 bases and J by 5 bases, with 8 bases between. Per the germline V gene, CDR1 is MNHEY and CDR2 is SVGAGI. This CDR3 contains 11 residues. DNA for the CDR3: TGTGCCAGCAGACGGGACCACGAGCAGTACTTC. Translated: CASRRDHEQYF.

V is TRBV2 and J is TRBJ2-7; D remains ambiguous. The CDR3 runs to 9 residues. The V and J ends lost 9 bases and 12 bases respectively, with 12 bases between them. Germline CDR1 and CDR2: SNHLY and FYNNEI. The CDR3 reads CARRTRRYF. The DNA of the CDR3 is TGTGCCAGACGAACCCGACGGTACTTC.

The chain is built from TRBV30 and TRBJ2-5; possibly TRBD2 for D (6 bases). Germline assignment: CDR1 GTSNPN and CDR2 SVGIG (reference sequence). V was trimmed by 1 base and J by 5 bases, leaving 14 bases between them. CDR3 length: 14 residues. The CDR3 here is CAWSDRGLTETQYF. CDR3 coding DNA: TGTGCCTGGAGTGACCGGGGACTTACGGAGACCCAGTACTTC.

This clonotype was detected many times. CDR3 sequence: CASSVRQLGISSYNEQFF. In DNA, the CDR3 is TGTGCCAGCAGCGTGAGACAGTTGGGGATTAGCTCCTACAATGAGCAGTTCTTC. The chain carries TRBV9 and TRBJ2-1; possible D gene TRBD1, 5 bases. CDR3 size: 18 residues. Germline V CDR1 and CDR2: SGDLS, YYNGEE. V was clipped by 2 bases and J by 0 bases, with 18 bases between them.